The rows below give T cell receptor beta chains drawn from one sample of a study of Graves' ophthalmopathy and Graves' hyperthyroidism. TCRdb re-called the multiplex PCR reads with MiXCR, one entry per CDR3 protein. This sample has some 400,000 distinct CDR3 sequences, with approximately 20% found just once. Sequenced sample: peripheral blood. These receptors all stem from a woman under 30 with Graves' ophthalmopathy. Both conserved end residues are part of each CDR3. The order of the fields is V gene, J gene, CDR3 protein.

V: TRBV6-5; J: TRBJ1-3; CDR3: CASSYGRERNTIYF
V: TRBV7-2; J: TRBJ2-7; CDR3: CASRGGGRRQEQYF
V: TRBV7-2; J: TRBJ1-1; CDR3: CASSLAGAAHTEAFF
V: TRBV6-2/TRBV6-3; J: TRBJ2-7; CDR3: CASSYRGTSGPYEQYF
V: TRBV6-5; J: TRBJ2-5; CDR3: CASSSNSGTGGTQYF
V: TRBV6-1; J: TRBJ1-3; CDR3: CATTTSGNTIYF
V: TRBV6-5; J: TRBJ2-2; CDR3: CASSYSPRLVSAGELFF
V: TRBV28; J: TRBJ2-7; CDR3: CASSSDGSYEQYF
V: TRBV7-3; J: TRBJ2-7; CDR3: CASSLTPSQGSEQYF
V: TRBV6-5; J: TRBJ2-7; CDR3: CASTPGRGAYEQYF
V: TRBV9; J: TRBJ2-2; CDR3: CASSVVAGHTTGELFF
V: TRBV7-8; J: TRBJ2-5; CDR3: CASSLSQGALETQYF
V: TRBV5-1; J: TRBJ1-6; CDR3: CASSLERDYSPLHF
V: TRBV2; J: TRBJ2-4; CDR3: CASSHGGGIAKNIQYF
V: TRBV3-1; J: TRBJ2-7; CDR3: CASSPTGGVYEQYF
V: TRBV29-1; J: TRBJ2-5; CDR3: CSVVGRGPETQYF
V: TRBV25-1; J: TRBJ2-7; CDR3: CASSESGRSAYEQYF
V: TRBV29-1; J: TRBJ2-5; CDR3: CRGPLAGTVGPETQYF
V: TRBV19; J: TRBJ1-2; CDR3: CASKNRDRGRNYGYTF
V: TRBV4-2; J: TRBJ1-5; CDR3: CASSQGRGQGGNQPQHF
V: TRBV12-3/TRBV12-4; J: TRBJ2-7; CDR3: CASSPQLAGTYEQYF
V: TRBV24-1; J: TRBJ1-5; CDR3: CATSDLRWGRGGYSNQPQHF
V: TRBV6-2/TRBV6-3; J: TRBJ2-7; CDR3: CASNPGSREQYF
V: TRBV11-2; J: TRBJ2-5; CDR3: CASSLKLAGGQETQYF
V: TRBV28; J: TRBJ2-7; CDR3: CASRGTLNSPSSYEQYF
V: TRBV4-2; J: TRBJ2-5; CDR3: CASSQDPGETQYF
V: TRBV28; J: TRBJ1-1; CDR3: CASSSGPPSGGTQAFF
V: TRBV5-1; J: TRBJ2-7; CDR3: CASSRSQGYHYEQYF
V: TRBV6-5; J: TRBJ2-7; CDR3: CASSLRQGGYEQYF
V: TRBV29-1; J: TRBJ1-1; CDR3: CSVEDPRADVGTEAFF
V: TRBV20-1; J: TRBJ2-7; CDR3: CSAAMDSIPGEQYF
V: TRBV7-8; J: TRBJ1-1; CDR3: CASSPLRASTEAFF
V: TRBV28; J: TRBJ2-7; CDR3: CASSSPGTGVYEQYF
V: TRBV7-9; J: TRBJ2-5; CDR3: CASSYQTVETQYF
V: TRBV28; J: TRBJ2-5; CDR3: CASSLQGLAGAQYF
V: TRBV7-2; J: TRBJ1-3; CDR3: CASSLVGGNTIYF
V: TRBV6-5; J: TRBJ2-7; CDR3: CASSYRGQVGYEQYF
V: TRBV6-1; J: TRBJ2-7; CDR3: CASSAQQGLGYEQYF
V: TRBV7-3; J: TRBJ1-1; CDR3: CASCLGGGREVCTEAFF
V: TRBV6-2/TRBV6-3; J: TRBJ1-2; CDR3: CASSYSRAQGRLNYGYTF
V: TRBV29-1; J: TRBJ1-1; CDR3: CSVGTGFTEAFF
V: TRBV7-2; J: TRBJ1-1; CDR3: CASSTRSGAPEAFF
V: TRBV5-1; J: TRBJ2-7; CDR3: CASSLKGGDAYEQYF
V: TRBV12-3/TRBV12-4; J: TRBJ2-5; CDR3: CASRVGWGDQETQYF
V: TRBV20-1; J: TRBJ2-5; CDR3: CSASFGRGGGETQYF
V: TRBV29-1; J: TRBJ2-7; CDR3: CSVGAGGTLGVPYEQYF
V: TRBV2; J: TRBJ1-6; CDR3: CASSEARPGGSPLHF
V: TRBV7-9; J: TRBJ2-5; CDR3: CETRDQETQYF